This T cell receptor (beta chain) was sequenced for a study of OX40 agonist ivuxolimab in advanced cancers. The wider study: Age averaged around 60 years (range about 23 to 80), and less than 85% were male.

About this clone itself: Its specificity is unknown.

Profiled with immunoSEQ multiplex PCR; TCRdb holds only in-frame clones, not every one. The sample lists over 150,000 clones; 85% to 95% were seen once. Blood sampling took place at baseline, cycle 4 day 1, and cycle 7 day 1. Findings and caveats of the study: What antigens the expanded peripheral T cells recognized was never established. More expanded clones were seen, on average, in CD8+ T cells than in CD4+.

The germline V gene encodes CDR1 MDHEN and CDR2 SYDVKM. The CDR3 contains 12 residues. After removal of 10 bases from V and 2 bases from J, the junction contained 4 bases not matched to a gene. The chain is built from TRBV28 and TRBJ2-7; 8 bases agree with TRBD1. Material: CD4+ or CD8+ T cells sorted from blood, obtained in a trial of the OX40 agonist ivuxolimab. This TCR derives from an adult with an advanced solid tumor such as melanoma, head and neck, liver or kidney cancer. CDR3 sequence: CAITGGTYEQYF. The DNA of the CDR3 is TGTGCCATCACAGGGGGTACCTACGAGCAGTACTTC.